One and the same sample provided the 5 T cell receptor beta chains below, sequenced in a study of memory CD4+ T cells and cytomegalovirus serostatus. Single viable CD3+CD4+CD8-CD45RO+ cells were sorted as the memory CD4+ T cells. TCRdb keeps only in-frame clones here, not all; method: immunoSEQ multiplex PCR. The sample contains 85,000 to 100,000 clones, over 70% of which appear only once. What was sequenced was memory CD4+ T cells from blood. The receptors were sampled from an adult in good health and CMV-seropositive.

Worth noting for this clone: At the DNA level, this CDR3 is encoded by other sequences in the same sample as well. This chain connects TRBV19 to TRBJ1-2, with D unresolved. V lost 2 bases and J lost 5, with 6 bases in between. The CDR3 is 12 residues long. Germline V gene sequence: CDR1 LNHDA, CDR2 SQIVND (reference sequence). CDR3 residues: CASSISGYGYTF. CDR3 nucleotide sequence: TGTGCCAGTAGTATATCGGGTTATGGCTACACCTTC.

The chain combines TRBV11-2 with TRBJ2-1; the match to TRBD2 covers 11 bases. V gave up 3 bases and J gave up 4 bases; unmatched junction bases: 5. The CDR3 totals 16 residues. The germline gives CDR1 SGHAT, CDR2 FQNNGV. CDR3 loop: CASSFGLAGGYNEQFF. The CDR3 DNA sequence: TGTGCCAGCAGCTTTGGCCTAGCGGGAGGTTACAATGAGCAGTTCTTC.

Notes on this clone: This sample also contains other DNA sequences that code for the same CDR3. This chain links TRBV4-2 with TRBJ2-1, with 10 bases identical to TRBD2. The CDR3 length is 17 residues. V shed 0 bases, J shed 0 bases, and the junction held 2 bases outside the gene matches. CDR1 is LGHNA, CDR2 YNFKEQ, per germline. CDR3: CASSQEPSGSSYNEQFF. The CDR3 nucleotides read TGTGCCAGCAGCCAAGAACCTAGCGGGAGCTCCTACAATGAGCAGTTCTTC.

The rearrangement uses TRBV14 and TRBJ2-4; perhaps TRBD2 as D (5 bases). The V gene lost 6 bases and the J gene lost 0 bases, with 12 bases spanning the gap. Germline V gene data show CDR1 as SGHDN and CDR2 as FVKESK. CDR3 length equals 15 residues. Here the CDR3 reads CASSRGLVAKNIQYF. The CDR3 DNA reads TGTGCCAGCAGTCGAGGACTGGTAGCCAAAAACATTCAGTACTTC.

In this sample, this clone turned up many times. The genes are TRBV20-1 and TRBJ1-2; D unresolved. The CDR3 consists of 11 residues. V was pared by 7 bases and J by 7 bases, with 13 bases between. Germline loops: CDR1 DFQATT, CDR2 SNEGSKA (reference sequence). The CDR3 bases are TGCAGTGTCTCCGGCCCCAGTGGCTACACCTTC. It codes for CSVSGPSGYTF.